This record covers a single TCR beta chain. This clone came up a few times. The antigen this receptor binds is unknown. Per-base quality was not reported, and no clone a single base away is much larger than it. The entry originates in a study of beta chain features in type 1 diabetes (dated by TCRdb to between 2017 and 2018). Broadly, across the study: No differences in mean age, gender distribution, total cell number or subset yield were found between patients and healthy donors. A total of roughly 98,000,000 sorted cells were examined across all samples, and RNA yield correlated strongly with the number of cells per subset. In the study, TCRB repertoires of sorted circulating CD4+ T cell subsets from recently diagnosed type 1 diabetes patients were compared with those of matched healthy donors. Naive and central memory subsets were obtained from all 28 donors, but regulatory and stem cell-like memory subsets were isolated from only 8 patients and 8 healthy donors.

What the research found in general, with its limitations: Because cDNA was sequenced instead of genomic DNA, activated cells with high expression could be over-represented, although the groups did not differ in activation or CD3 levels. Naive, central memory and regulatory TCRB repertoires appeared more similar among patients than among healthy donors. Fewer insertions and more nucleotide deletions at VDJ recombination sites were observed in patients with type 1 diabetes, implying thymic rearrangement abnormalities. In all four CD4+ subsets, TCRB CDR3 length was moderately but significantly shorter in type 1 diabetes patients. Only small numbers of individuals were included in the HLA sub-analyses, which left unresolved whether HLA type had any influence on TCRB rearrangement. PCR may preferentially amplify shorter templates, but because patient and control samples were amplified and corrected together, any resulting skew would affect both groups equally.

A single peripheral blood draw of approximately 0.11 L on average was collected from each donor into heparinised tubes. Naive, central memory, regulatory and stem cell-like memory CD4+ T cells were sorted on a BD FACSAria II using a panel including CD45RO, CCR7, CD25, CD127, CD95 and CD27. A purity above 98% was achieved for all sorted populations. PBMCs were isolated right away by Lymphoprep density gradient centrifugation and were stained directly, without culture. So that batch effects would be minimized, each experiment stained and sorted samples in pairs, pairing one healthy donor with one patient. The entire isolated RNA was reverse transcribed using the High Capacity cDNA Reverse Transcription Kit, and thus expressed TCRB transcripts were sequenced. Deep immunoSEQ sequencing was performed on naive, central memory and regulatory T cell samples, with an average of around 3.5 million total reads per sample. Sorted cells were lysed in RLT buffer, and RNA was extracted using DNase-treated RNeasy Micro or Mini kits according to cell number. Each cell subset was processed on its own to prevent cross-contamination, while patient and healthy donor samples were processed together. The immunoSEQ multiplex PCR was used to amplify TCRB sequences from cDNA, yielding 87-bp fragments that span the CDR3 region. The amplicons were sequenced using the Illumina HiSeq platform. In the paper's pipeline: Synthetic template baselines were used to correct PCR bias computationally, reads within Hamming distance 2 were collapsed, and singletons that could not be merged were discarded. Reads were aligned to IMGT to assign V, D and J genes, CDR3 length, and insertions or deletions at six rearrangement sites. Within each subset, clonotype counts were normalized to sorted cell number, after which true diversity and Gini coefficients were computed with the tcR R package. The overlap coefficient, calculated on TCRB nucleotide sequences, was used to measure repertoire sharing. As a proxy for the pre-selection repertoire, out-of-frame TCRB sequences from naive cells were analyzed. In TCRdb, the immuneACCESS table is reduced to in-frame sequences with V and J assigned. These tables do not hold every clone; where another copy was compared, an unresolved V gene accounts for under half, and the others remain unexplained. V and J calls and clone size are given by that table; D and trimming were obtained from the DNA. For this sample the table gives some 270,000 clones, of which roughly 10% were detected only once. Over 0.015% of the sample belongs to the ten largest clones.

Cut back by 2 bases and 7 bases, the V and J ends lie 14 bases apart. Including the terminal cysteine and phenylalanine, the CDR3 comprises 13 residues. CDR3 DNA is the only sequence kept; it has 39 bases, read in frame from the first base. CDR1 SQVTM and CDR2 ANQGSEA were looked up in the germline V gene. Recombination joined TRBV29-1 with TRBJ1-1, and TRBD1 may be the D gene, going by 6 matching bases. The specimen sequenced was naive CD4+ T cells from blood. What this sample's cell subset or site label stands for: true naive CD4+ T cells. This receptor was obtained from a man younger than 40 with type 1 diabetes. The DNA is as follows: TGCAGCGTTGAACCTGGGCAGGGGATTGAAGCTTTCTTT. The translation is CSVEPGQGIEAFF.